The rows below give T cell receptor beta chains drawn from one sample of a study of blood T cell repertoires in COVID-19. Using immunoSEQ multiplex PCR, the repertoire was profiled, and TCRdb retains in-frame clones only, with some absent. The sample yields 250,000 to 350,000 clones, roughly 89% seen once. Material for sequencing was PBMCs or T cells enriched from blood (not recorded which). The receptor source for this set is a woman under 30 with acute COVID-19. Both conserved end residues are part of each CDR3. The D gene is left open where the match is weak. Expanded clones are given a class, and other clones once, few, many or no size at all.

size	V	J	D	CDR3	DNA
NA	TRBV27	TRBJ1-5	TRBD1	CASSPRQGVDQPQHF	TGTGCCAGCAGTCCTCGACAGGGGGTAGATCAGCCCCAGCATTTT
NA	TRBV19	TRBJ1-2	TRBD1	CASSIAAGGHYGYTF	TGTGCCAGTAGTATAGCGGCAGGGGGCCACTATGGCTACACCTTC
NA	TRBV10-3	TRBJ1-1	TRBD1	CAISEGTGNTEAFF	TGTGCCATCAGTGAGGGGACAGGGAACACTGAAGCTTTCTTT
NA	TRBV3-1/TRBV3-2	TRBJ2-7	TRBD1	CASSQVGLQGGEQYF	TGTGCCAGCAGCCAAGTGGGATTACAGGGGGGTGAGCAGTACTTC
NA	TRBV29-1	TRBJ2-7	NA	CSVGDTPYEQYF	TGCAGCGTTGGCGACACCCCCTACGAGCAGTACTTC
NA	TRBV27	TRBJ2-6	NA	CASSLSRIPGANVLTF	TGTGCCAGCAGTTTAAGCAGGATTCCCGGGGCCAACGTCCTGACTTTC
NA	TRBV7-9	TRBJ1-1	NA	CASSRYSNTEAFF	TGTGCCAGCAGCCGCTATTCGAACACTGAAGCTTTCTTT
NA	TRBV10-3	TRBJ1-4	TRBD1	CAIRPGQADNEKLFF	TGTGCCATCAGACCGGGACAGGCCGATAATGAAAAACTGTTTTTT
NA	TRBV6-5	TRBJ2-4	NA	CASSRGRWYIQYF	TGTGCCAGCAGTAGAGGTCGGTGGTACATTCAGTACTTC
few	TRBV27	TRBJ2-3	TRBD2	CASSPEAGGWADTQYF	TGTGCCAGCAGTCCAGAAGCGGGAGGATGGGCAGATACGCAGTATTTT
once	TRBV6-5	TRBJ2-1	NA	CATQNGEGGYNEQFF	TGTGCCACCCAAAATGGGGAGGGGGGTTACAATGAGCAGTTCTTC
NA	TRBV7-3	TRBJ1-6	NA	CASSFTADYNSPLHF	TGTGCCAGCAGCTTTACAGCCGACTATAATTCACCCCTCCACTTT
NA	TRBV5-1	TRBJ2-7	NA	CASSQTSISDSFEQYF	TGCGCCAGCAGTCAGACCTCGATTAGCGATTCTTTCGAGCAGTACTTC
NA	TRBV6-5	TRBJ1-2	NA	CASSYEAASDGYTF	TGTGCCAGCAGTTACGAGGCCGCGTCGGATGGCTACACCTTC
NA	TRBV11-2	TRBJ1-6	NA	CASSPGGSYNSPLHF	TGTGCCAGCAGCCCCGGGGGCTCCTATAATTCACCCCTCCACTTT
NA	TRBV5-1	TRBJ2-5	TRBD1	CASSPGTGKETQYF	TGCGCCAGCAGTCCGGGGACAGGGAAGGAGACCCAGTACTTC
NA	TRBV27	TRBJ2-7	TRBD1	CASSQTTRTGYYEQYF	TGTGCCAGCAGTCAAACTACCCGGACAGGATACTACGAGCAGTACTTC